The rows below give T cell receptor beta chains drawn from one sample of a study of blood T cell repertoires in COVID-19. TCRdb keeps only in-frame clones here, not all; method: immunoSEQ multiplex PCR. The sample holds about 97,000 clones, 85% to 95% seen once. The source material was peripheral blood. The receptor set was obtained from a man aged 45-65 years with active COVID-19. CDR3s include the opening cysteine and the closing phenylalanine or tryptophan. D genes are given only for firm matches. A clone size is listed for some rows: how often the clone was seen (once, few, many), or a class if it is expanded.

cdr3_nt: TGTGCCAGTAAATGGGGCAACAAGAACACTGAAGCTTTCTTT
cdr3_aa: CASKWGNKNTEAFF
j_call: TRBJ1-1
v_call: TRBV19
d_call: .
clone_size: .

cdr3_nt: TGTGCCAGCGGCCGGGACTTAACTGGGGAGCTGTTTTTT
cdr3_aa: CASGRDLTGELFF
j_call: TRBJ2-2
v_call: TRBV28
d_call: .
clone_size: .

cdr3_nt: TGTGCCAGCAGCTCCGTCTTCTCTGGGGCCAACGTCCTGACTTTC
cdr3_aa: CASSSVFSGANVLTF
j_call: TRBJ2-6
v_call: TRBV5-4
d_call: .
clone_size: once

cdr3_nt: TGCGCCAGCAGCAAAATGGGCAGATCTCAAGAGACCCAGTACTTC
cdr3_aa: CASSKMGRSQETQYF
j_call: TRBJ2-5
v_call: TRBV5-1
d_call: .
clone_size: once

cdr3_nt: TGTGCCAGCAGTTTGGCACCGTTCGACGAGCAGTACTTC
cdr3_aa: CASSLAPFDEQYF
j_call: TRBJ2-7
v_call: TRBV27
d_call: .
clone_size: .

cdr3_nt: TGTGCCAGCAGACTTATGCGGCAAAAGAACACTGAAGCTTTCTTT
cdr3_aa: CASRLMRQKNTEAFF
j_call: TRBJ1-1
v_call: TRBV28
d_call: .
clone_size: .

cdr3_nt: TGCGCCAGCAGCTTTGGAGCGGGAGGGCTTGGGGAAGAGACCCAGTACTTC
cdr3_aa: CASSFGAGGLGEETQYF
j_call: TRBJ2-5
v_call: TRBV5-1
d_call: TRBD2
clone_size: .

cdr3_nt: TGTGCCAGCAGCTCGGACAGTGTAGGGTATGGCTACACCTTC
cdr3_aa: CASSSDSVGYGYTF
j_call: TRBJ1-2
v_call: TRBV7-9
d_call: .
clone_size: once

cdr3_nt: TGTGCCAGCAGCCCCCACACTAGCGGGAGGCAAGATACGCAGTATTTT
cdr3_aa: CASSPHTSGRQDTQYF
j_call: TRBJ2-3
v_call: TRBV9
d_call: TRBD2
clone_size: once

cdr3_nt: TGTGCCAGCAGCTTAGGTGGGGGGAGCTATGGCTACACCTTC
cdr3_aa: CASSLGGGSYGYTF
j_call: TRBJ1-2
v_call: TRBV7-8
d_call: .
clone_size: .

cdr3_nt: TGTGCCAGCAGCGTACAGGGGTTCCAAGAGACCCAGTACTTC
cdr3_aa: CASSVQGFQETQYF
j_call: TRBJ2-5
v_call: TRBV9
d_call: .
clone_size: .

cdr3_nt: TGTGCCAGCAGCCTGCATGAAGGGACAGGGACTATCTACGAGCAGTACTTC
cdr3_aa: CASSLHEGTGTIYEQYF
j_call: TRBJ2-7
v_call: TRBV9
d_call: TRBD1
clone_size: .

cdr3_nt: TGTGCCAGCAGTCCCAGTTCCAATTCACCCCTCCACTTT
cdr3_aa: CASSPSSNSPLHF
j_call: TRBJ1-6
v_call: TRBV12-3/TRBV12-4
d_call: .
clone_size: .

cdr3_nt: TGTGCCAGCCGACCGGGACTAGCGGGGTACGAGCAGTACTTC
cdr3_aa: CASRPGLAGYEQYF
j_call: TRBJ2-7
v_call: TRBV5-5
d_call: TRBD2
clone_size: .

cdr3_nt: TGTGCCAGTAGTGTACAGGGTAACTATGGCTACACCTTC
cdr3_aa: CASSVQGNYGYTF
j_call: TRBJ1-2
v_call: TRBV19
d_call: .
clone_size: .

cdr3_nt: TGCGCCAGCAGCCAAGATGGGGGGGGAGGGAACGAGCAGTACTTC
cdr3_aa: CASSQDGGGGNEQYF
j_call: TRBJ2-7
v_call: TRBV4-1
d_call: TRBD2
clone_size: .

cdr3_nt: TGTGCCACTGCGACTGACTCTGGAAACACCATATATTTT
cdr3_aa: CATATDSGNTIYF
j_call: TRBJ1-3
v_call: TRBV19
d_call: .
clone_size: .

cdr3_nt: TGTGCCAGCTCACCACTCTCCCCTGGCGGTAATTCACCCCTCCACTTT
cdr3_aa: CASSPLSPGGNSPLHF
j_call: TRBJ1-6
v_call: TRBV18
d_call: .
clone_size: .

cdr3_nt: TGTGCCAGCAGCCAAGGGGCGGGACGGAACTACGAGCAGTACTTC
cdr3_aa: CASSQGAGRNYEQYF
j_call: TRBJ2-7
v_call: TRBV3-1/TRBV3-2
d_call: .
clone_size: .

cdr3_nt: TGTGCCAGCAGTCTAGCGTTAGGATACGAGCAGTACTTC
cdr3_aa: CASSLALGYEQYF
j_call: TRBJ2-7
v_call: TRBV6-6
d_call: .
clone_size: once

cdr3_nt: TGTGCCAGCAGCCCCGGACTACTTAGCACAGATACGCAGTATTTT
cdr3_aa: CASSPGLLSTDTQYF
j_call: TRBJ2-3
v_call: TRBV11-3
d_call: .
clone_size: .

cdr3_nt: TGTGCCAGCAGTGGTACGGGGGGGAGGGAGCAGTACTTC
cdr3_aa: CASSGTGGREQYF
j_call: TRBJ2-7
v_call: TRBV27
d_call: TRBD2
clone_size: .

cdr3_nt: TGTGCCAGCAGTACGGGACTAGCGGGACCCACCGGGGAGCTGTTTTTT
cdr3_aa: CASSTGLAGPTGELFF
j_call: TRBJ2-2
v_call: TRBV6-2/TRBV6-3
d_call: TRBD2
clone_size: once

cdr3_nt: TGTGCCAGTAGTATCGAGGGAAGGGTGAATGAGCAGTTCTTC
cdr3_aa: CASSIEGRVNEQFF
j_call: TRBJ2-1
v_call: TRBV19
d_call: .
clone_size: .

cdr3_nt: TGCGCCAGCAGCCAAGGGGCTAGCGGTTTCAATGAGCAGTTCTTC
cdr3_aa: CASSQGASGFNEQFF
j_call: TRBJ2-1
v_call: TRBV4-1
d_call: TRBD2
clone_size: .

cdr3_nt: TGTGCCAGCAGTTTATTTCGTGGGACAGGGGTCCCCTACGAGCAGTACTTC
cdr3_aa: CASSLFRGTGVPYEQYF
j_call: TRBJ2-7
v_call: TRBV27
d_call: TRBD1
clone_size: .

cdr3_nt: TGTGCCAGCAGCCAAGGGGCGAATCAGCCCCAGCATTTT
cdr3_aa: CASSQGANQPQHF
j_call: TRBJ1-5
v_call: TRBV14
d_call: .
clone_size: .

cdr3_nt: TGTGCCATCAGTGAGTTAGGGACAGGAAATAACTATGGCTACACCTTC
cdr3_aa: CAISELGTGNNYGYTF
j_call: TRBJ1-2
v_call: TRBV10-3
d_call: TRBD1
clone_size: .